This T cell receptor beta chain was documented in a study of OX40 agonist ivuxolimab in advanced cancers. Findings of the study overall: Partial responders dosed at 0.1-3.0 mg/kg displayed clonal expansion ranking among the lowest.

TCRdb's table, derived via immunoSEQ multiplex PCR, lists solely in-frame clones and lacks some. The sample lists some 70,000 clones, roughly 88% occurring once. Comments on this clone: Its antigen remains unknown.

Looked up from germline, CDR1 is SGHTS and CDR2 is YDEGEE. The CDR3 runs to 16 residues. Trimming cost V 0 bases and J 7 bases, with 20 bases left between them. The specimen comprised CD4+ or CD8+ T cells sorted from blood, sampled in a trial of the OX40 agonist ivuxolimab. The rearrangement joins TRBV5-8 to TRBJ2-7; D unclear. The TCR was taken from an adult with an advanced solid tumor such as melanoma, head and neck, liver or kidney cancer. The CDR3: CASSLAIGAIFKEQYF. CDR3 nucleotide sequence: TGTGCCAGCAGCTTGGCCATCGGAGCGATATTTAAAGAGCAGTACTTC.